What follows is one TCR beta chain and its context. Its target is unknown. This record comes from a study of long-term antiretroviral therapy in people with HIV. Study information: It was about a decade after the earliest samples that the 2015 immediate-ART recommendation appeared.

V trimming: 3 bases; J trimming: 5 bases; junction bases outside the gene matches: 3. Looked up from germline, CDR1 is LNHDA and CDR2 is SQIVND (reference sequence). The CDR3 sequence is 14 residues long. General study results and limits: Viral resistance, ART adherence and therapy changes all lacked available data.

Version v3.0 of the immunoSEQ assay ran at survey level. Sequencing aimed to cover about 35,000-55,000 T-cell genomes per sample. Assay used: immunoSEQ multiplex PCR; TCRdb lists only in-frame clones, some missing. The repertoire has 35,000 to 45,000 clones, less than 90% of them found once; the top ten carry 6.2%. The V and J genes are TRBV19 and TRBJ1-4; TRBD1 matches 7 bases. This clonotype originated in a man aged 18 to 30 with HIV. This specimen consisted of unsorted PBMCs, obtained 1 year after starting antiretroviral therapy. This CDR3 is CASSIVTGNEKLFF. CDR3 nucleotides: TGTGCCAGTAGTATCGTGACAGGGAATGAAAAACTGTTTTTT.